This is a list of T cell receptor beta chains from one sample in a study of chemoradiotherapy in HPV16-positive cancers. The assay was immunoSEQ multiplex PCR, and TCRdb's table has in-frame clones only and misses some. The data show some 2,900 clones, 79% seen once. The specimen comprised tumor tissue, sampled from a patient who underwent chemoradiotherapy. Receptor source: a human donor with HPV-associated anogenital cancer. Each CDR3 is given with its conserved first and last residue.

cdr3_aa	j_call	v_call
CASSGDRGGPEAFF	TRBJ1-1	TRBV2
CAGRFTEAFF	TRBJ1-1	TRBV30
CSAREKDF	TRBJ1-1	TRBV20-1
CASSVRDEQFF	TRBJ2-1	TRBV28
CASSEQLRGTEAFF	TRBJ1-1	TRBV6-1
CASSRTGEAGELFF	TRBJ2-2	TRBV6-5
CASSFFGGGGAEAFF	TRBJ1-1	TRBV5-1
CASSLDRARPQHF	TRBJ1-5	TRBV5-5
CASSLAGQGSQPQHF	TRBJ1-5	TRBV7-9
CASRGGGGPNYGYTF	TRBJ1-2	TRBV19
CASTGRVETQYF	TRBJ2-5	TRBV21-1
CSVPTGGLETQYF	TRBJ2-5	TRBV29-1
CASSSPQTGAGGTEAFF	TRBJ1-1	TRBV7-9
CASSMAGSGEQFF	TRBJ2-1	TRBV19
CASGLAGRERGYTF	TRBJ1-2	TRBV12-5
CASSLARTTDTQYF	TRBJ2-3	TRBV5-4
CASSMSGGLGNEQFF	TRBJ2-1	TRBV5-6
CASSDQQGGEAFF	TRBJ1-1	TRBV11-2
CAWAGLAESTDTQYF	TRBJ2-3	TRBV30
CASSRAGTSTSYEQYF	TRBJ2-7	TRBV4-2
CASSRAGGPGEQYF	TRBJ2-7	TRBV11-1
CAISEGQGFAQYF	TRBJ2-3	TRBV10-3
CASRIGGLNTEAFF	TRBJ1-1	TRBV28
CASSVGGDHYGYTF	TRBJ1-2	TRBV9
CASSLTAPDDQYF	TRBJ2-7	TRBV6-5
CASSFPPGGVNTEAFF	TRBJ1-1	TRBV7-7
CASSLAGGSPLHF	TRBJ1-6	TRBV5-5
CASSSLPPPYEQYF	TRBJ2-7	TRBV27
CATSKLSTDGNYGYTF	TRBJ1-2	TRBV15
CASSILENTEAFF	TRBJ1-1	TRBV19
CASSEPGAGYGYTF	TRBJ1-2	TRBV2
CASPQGITGELFF	TRBJ2-2	TRBV30
CASSAYFTDTQYF	TRBJ2-3	TRBV9
CASSEKGLNDGNTIYF	TRBJ1-3	TRBV6-1
CASRSGGLSEQYF	TRBJ2-7	TRBV27
CASSARQFRSYNEQFF	TRBJ2-1	TRBV7-9
CASSLKPGNTIYF	TRBJ1-3	TRBV7-9
CATSRDWSTASTLYGYTF	TRBJ1-2	TRBV15
CAWSWTPTMNTEAFF	TRBJ1-1	TRBV30
CASSLGAGLNYEQYF	TRBJ2-7	TRBV5-1
CAWSVAGHTEAFF	TRBJ1-1	TRBV30
CSVKLFSGTQYF	TRBJ2-5	TRBV29-1
CASSQEPRDDGYTF	TRBJ1-2	TRBV4-1
CASSLTTSGRGGETQYF	TRBJ2-5	TRBV7-3
CASSSSGGFAGELFF	TRBJ2-2	TRBV5-6
CASSELGVQEQYF	TRBJ2-7	TRBV6-1
CAWSPRTYGYTF	TRBJ1-2	TRBV30
CASSEFEGQPQHF	TRBJ1-5	TRBV2
CASSEMASGSNEQYF	TRBJ2-7	TRBV6-1
CASSQVVPPTAEAFF	TRBJ1-1	TRBV4-2
CASSLWDRGRNEQFF	TRBJ2-1	TRBV5-4
CASRRLDTGELFF	TRBJ2-2	TRBV5-1
CASSYGWGGRETQYF	TRBJ2-5	TRBV6-6